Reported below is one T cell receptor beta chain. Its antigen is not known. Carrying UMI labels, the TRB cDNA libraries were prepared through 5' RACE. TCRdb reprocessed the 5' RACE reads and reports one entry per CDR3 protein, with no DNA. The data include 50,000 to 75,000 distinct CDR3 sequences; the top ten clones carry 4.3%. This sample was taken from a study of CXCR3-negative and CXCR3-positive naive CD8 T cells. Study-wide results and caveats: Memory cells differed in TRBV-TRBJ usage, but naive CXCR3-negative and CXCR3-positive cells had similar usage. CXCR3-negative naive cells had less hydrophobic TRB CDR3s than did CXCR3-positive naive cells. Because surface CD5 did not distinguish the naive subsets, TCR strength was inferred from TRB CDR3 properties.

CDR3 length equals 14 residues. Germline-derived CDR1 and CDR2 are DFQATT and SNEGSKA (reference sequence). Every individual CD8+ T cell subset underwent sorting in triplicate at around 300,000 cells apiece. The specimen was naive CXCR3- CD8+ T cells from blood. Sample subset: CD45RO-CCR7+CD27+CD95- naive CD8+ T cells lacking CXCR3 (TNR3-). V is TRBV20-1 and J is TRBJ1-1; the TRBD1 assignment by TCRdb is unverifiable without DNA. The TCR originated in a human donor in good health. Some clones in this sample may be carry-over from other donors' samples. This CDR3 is CSARGEQGDTEAFF.